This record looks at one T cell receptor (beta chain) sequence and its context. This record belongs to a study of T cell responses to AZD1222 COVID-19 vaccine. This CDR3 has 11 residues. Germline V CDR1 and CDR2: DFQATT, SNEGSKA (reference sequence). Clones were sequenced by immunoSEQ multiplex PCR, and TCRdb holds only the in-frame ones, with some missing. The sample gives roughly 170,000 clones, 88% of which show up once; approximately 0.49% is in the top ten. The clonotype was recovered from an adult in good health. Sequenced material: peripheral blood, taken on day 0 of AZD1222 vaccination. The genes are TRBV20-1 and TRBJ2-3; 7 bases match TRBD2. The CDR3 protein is CGAGEMYTQYF. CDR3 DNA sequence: TGCGGGGCGGGGGAGATGTATACGCAGTATTTT.